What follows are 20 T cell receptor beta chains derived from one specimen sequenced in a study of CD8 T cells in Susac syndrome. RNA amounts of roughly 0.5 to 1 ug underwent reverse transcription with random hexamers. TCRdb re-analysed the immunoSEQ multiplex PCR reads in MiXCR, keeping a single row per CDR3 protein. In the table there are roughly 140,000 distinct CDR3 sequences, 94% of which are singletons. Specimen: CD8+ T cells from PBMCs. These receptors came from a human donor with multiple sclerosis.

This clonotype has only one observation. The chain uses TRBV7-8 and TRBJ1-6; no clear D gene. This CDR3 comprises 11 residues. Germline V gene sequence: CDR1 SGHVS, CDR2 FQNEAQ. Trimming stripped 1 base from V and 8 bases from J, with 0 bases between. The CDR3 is CASSLDSPLHF. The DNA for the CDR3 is TGTGCCAGCAGCTTAGATTCACCCCTCCACTTT.

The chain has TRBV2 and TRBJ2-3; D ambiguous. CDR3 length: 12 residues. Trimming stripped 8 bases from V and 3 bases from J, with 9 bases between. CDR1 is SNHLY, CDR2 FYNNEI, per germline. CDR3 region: CASFLSTDTQYF. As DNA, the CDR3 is TGTGCCAGCTTTTTAAGTACAGATACGCAGTATTTT.

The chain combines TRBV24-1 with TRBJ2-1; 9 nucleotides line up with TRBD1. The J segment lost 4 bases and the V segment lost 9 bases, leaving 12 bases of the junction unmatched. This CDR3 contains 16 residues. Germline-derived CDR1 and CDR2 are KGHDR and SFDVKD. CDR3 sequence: CATSPRSGQGYNEQFF. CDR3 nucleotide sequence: TGTGCCACCTCCCCCCGGTCGGGACAGGGATACAATGAGCAGTTCTTC.

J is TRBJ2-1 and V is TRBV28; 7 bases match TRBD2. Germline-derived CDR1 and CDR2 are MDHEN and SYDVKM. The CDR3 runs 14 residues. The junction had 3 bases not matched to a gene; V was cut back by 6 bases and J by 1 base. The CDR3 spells CASSGLESYNEQFF. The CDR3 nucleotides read TGTGCCAGCAGCGGACTAGAATCCTACAATGAGCAGTTCTTC.

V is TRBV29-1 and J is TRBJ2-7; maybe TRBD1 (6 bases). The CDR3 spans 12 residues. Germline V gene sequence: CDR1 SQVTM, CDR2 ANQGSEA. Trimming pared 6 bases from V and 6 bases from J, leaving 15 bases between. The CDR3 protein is CSVPQGAGEQYF. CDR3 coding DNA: TGCAGCGTACCACAGGGCGCCGGCGAGCAGTACTTC.

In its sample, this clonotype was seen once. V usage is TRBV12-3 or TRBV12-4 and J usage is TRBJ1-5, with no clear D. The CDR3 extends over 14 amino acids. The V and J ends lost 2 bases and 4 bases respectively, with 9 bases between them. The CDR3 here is CASSLKYSNQPQHF. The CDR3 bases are TGTGCCAGCAGTTTAAAGTATTCAAATCAGCCCCAGCATTTT.

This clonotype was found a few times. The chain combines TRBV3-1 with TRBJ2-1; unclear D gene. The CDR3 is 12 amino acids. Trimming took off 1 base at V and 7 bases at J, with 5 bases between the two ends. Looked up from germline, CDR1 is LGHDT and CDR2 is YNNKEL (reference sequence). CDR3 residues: CASSQVRNEQFF. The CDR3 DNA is TGTGCCAGCAGCCAAGTGCGGAATGAGCAGTTCTTC.

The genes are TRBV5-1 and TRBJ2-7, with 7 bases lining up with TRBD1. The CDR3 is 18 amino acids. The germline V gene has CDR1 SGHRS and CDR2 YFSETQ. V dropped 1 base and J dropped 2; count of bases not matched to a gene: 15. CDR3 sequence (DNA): TGCGCCAGCAGCTTGTCCCCCGCCTTGGGGACAGTGGCCTACGAGCAGTACTTC. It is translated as CASSLSPALGTVAYEQYF.

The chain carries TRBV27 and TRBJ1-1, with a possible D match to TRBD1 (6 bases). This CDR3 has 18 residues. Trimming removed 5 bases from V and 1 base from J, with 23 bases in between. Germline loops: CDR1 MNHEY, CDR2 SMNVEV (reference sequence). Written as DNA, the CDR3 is TGTGCCAGCAGTACTCACAGGGAAAGGGTTAATAAGAACACTGAAGCTTTCTTT. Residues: CASSTHRERVNKNTEAFF.

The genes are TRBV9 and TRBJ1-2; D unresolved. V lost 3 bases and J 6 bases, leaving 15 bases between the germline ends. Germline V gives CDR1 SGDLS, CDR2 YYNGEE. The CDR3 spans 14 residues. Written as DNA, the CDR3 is TGTGCCAGCAGCGGACTAGAAAGAGTCCATGGCTACACCTTC. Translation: CASSGLERVHGYTF.

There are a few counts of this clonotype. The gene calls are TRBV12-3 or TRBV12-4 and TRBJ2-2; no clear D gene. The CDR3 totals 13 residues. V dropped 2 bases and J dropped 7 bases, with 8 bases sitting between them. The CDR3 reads CASSLLGIGELFF. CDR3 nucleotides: TGTGCCAGCAGTTTATTAGGGATCGGGGAGCTGTTTTTT.

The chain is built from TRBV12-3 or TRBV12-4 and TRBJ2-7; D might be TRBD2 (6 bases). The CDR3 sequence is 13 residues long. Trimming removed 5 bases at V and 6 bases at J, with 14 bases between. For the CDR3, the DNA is TGTGCCAGCAGTCCGATGGACGGGGGCGAGCAGTACTTC. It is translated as CASSPMDGGEQYF.

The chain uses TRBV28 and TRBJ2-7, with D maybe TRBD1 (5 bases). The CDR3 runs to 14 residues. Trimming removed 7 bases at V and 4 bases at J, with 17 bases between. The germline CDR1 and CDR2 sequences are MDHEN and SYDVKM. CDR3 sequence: CASISVSRQYEQYF. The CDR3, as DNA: TGTGCCAGCATTTCAGTCTCCCGACAGTACGAGCAGTACTTC.

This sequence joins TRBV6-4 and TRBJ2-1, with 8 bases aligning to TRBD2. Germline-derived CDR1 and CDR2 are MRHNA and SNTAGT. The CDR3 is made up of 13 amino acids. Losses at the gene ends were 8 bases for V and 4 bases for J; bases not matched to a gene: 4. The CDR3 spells CASSSGPYNEQFF. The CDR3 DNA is TGTGCCAGCTCTAGCGGGCCTTACAATGAGCAGTTCTTC.

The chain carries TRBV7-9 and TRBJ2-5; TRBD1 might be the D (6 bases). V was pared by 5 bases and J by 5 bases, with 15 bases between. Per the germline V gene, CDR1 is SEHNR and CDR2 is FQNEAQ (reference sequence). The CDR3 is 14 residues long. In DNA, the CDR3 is TGTGCCAGCAGCACCGGGCACCAGGGGGAGACCCAGTACTTC. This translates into CASSTGHQGETQYF.

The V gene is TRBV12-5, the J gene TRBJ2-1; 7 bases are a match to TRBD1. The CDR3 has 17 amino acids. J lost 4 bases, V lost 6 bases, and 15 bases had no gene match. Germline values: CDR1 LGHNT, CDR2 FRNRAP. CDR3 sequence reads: CASGTLVRGTPYNEQFF. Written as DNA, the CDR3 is TGTGCTAGTGGCACCTTGGTCAGGGGGACACCGTACAATGAGCAGTTCTTC.

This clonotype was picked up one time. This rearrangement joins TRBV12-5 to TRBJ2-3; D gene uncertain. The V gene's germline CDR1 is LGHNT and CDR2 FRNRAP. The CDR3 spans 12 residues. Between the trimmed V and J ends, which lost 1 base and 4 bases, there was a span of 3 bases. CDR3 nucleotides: TGTGCTAGTGGTTTGGGTTCAGATACGCAGTATTTT. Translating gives CASGLGSDTQYF. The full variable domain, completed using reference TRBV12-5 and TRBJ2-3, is DARVTQTPRHKVTEMGQEVTMRCQPILGHNTVFWYRQTMMQGLELLAYFRNRAPLDDSGMPKDRFSAEMPDATLATLKIQPSEPRDSAVYFCASGLGSDTQYFGPGTRLTVL.

CDR3 residues: CASSSRDRTDFEAFF. In DNA, the CDR3 is TGTGCCAGCAGCTCGAGGGACAGGACGGATTTCGAAGCTTTCTTT. The chain carries TRBV7-8 and TRBJ1-1, with 8 bases aligning to TRBD1. The CDR3 totals 15 residues. Germline lookup yields CDR1 SGHVS and CDR2 FQNEAQ. Losses at the gene ends were 4 bases for V and 8 bases for J; bases not matched to a gene: 12.

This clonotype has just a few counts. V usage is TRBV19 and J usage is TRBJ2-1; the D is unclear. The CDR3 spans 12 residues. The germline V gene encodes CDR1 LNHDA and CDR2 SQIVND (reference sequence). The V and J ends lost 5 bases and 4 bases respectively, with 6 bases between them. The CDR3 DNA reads TGTGCCAGTAGTGCTTCATACAATGAGCAGTTCTTC. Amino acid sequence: CASSASYNEQFF. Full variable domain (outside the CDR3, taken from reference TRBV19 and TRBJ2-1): DGGITQSPKYLFRKEGQNVTLSCEQNLNHDAMYWYRQDPGQGLRLIYYSQIVNDFQKGDIAEGYSVSREKKESFPLTVTSAQKNPTAFYLCASSASYNEQFFGPGTRLTVL.

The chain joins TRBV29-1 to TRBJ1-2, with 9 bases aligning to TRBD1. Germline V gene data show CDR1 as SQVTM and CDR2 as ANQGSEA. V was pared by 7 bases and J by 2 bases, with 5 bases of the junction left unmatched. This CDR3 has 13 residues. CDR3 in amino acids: CSAAGTGNYGYTF. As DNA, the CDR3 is TGCAGCGCCGCGGGGACAGGGAACTATGGCTACACCTTC.